Listed below are T cell receptor beta chains from one sample, sequenced in a study of blood T cell repertoires in COVID-19. Clones were read by immunoSEQ multiplex PCR, and TCRdb kept only the in-frame ones, dropping some. The sample lists around 81,000 clones, around four fifths occurring once. The sequenced sample consisted of peripheral blood. Receptors were obtained from a man between 45 and 60 years old with acute or convalescent COVID-19. CDR3s include the opening cysteine and the closing phenylalanine or tryptophan. Fields, in order: V gene, J gene, D gene, clone size, CDR3 protein, CDR3 DNA. A D gene is named only where the DNA matches it firmly. Only part of the rows carry a size: once, few, many, or a class if the clone is expanded.

v_call: TRBV5-1; j_call: TRBJ2-3; d_call: TRBD2; clone_size: -; cdr3_aa: CASSVAGGPDTQYF; cdr3_nt: TGCGCCAGCAGCGTTGCGGGGGGTCCCGATACGCAGTATTTT
v_call: TRBV30; j_call: TRBJ1-5; d_call: TRBD1; clone_size: -; cdr3_aa: CAWSWTGINQPQHF; cdr3_nt: TGTGCCTGGAGTTGGACAGGAATCAATCAGCCCCAGCATTTT
v_call: TRBV4-1; j_call: TRBJ1-4; d_call: -; clone_size: -; cdr3_aa: CASSQEEVANEKLFF; cdr3_nt: TGCGCCAGCAGCCAAGAAGAGGTCGCGAATGAAAAACTGTTTTTT
v_call: TRBV27; j_call: TRBJ1-1; d_call: -; clone_size: -; cdr3_aa: CASSFDRLDTEAFF; cdr3_nt: TGTGCCAGCAGTTTCGACAGGTTGGACACTGAAGCTTTCTTT
v_call: TRBV10-3; j_call: TRBJ2-1; d_call: TRBD1; clone_size: -; cdr3_aa: CAIRGQGMTYNEQFF; cdr3_nt: TGTGCCATCAGGGGACAGGGGATGACCTACAATGAGCAGTTCTTC
v_call: TRBV3-1/TRBV3-2; j_call: TRBJ2-7; d_call: -; clone_size: -; cdr3_aa: CASSQVDRYEQYF; cdr3_nt: TGTGCCAGCAGCCAAGTAGACAGGTACGAGCAGTACTTC
v_call: TRBV4-1; j_call: TRBJ1-1; d_call: -; clone_size: -; cdr3_aa: CASSQGRGNTEAFF; cdr3_nt: TGCGCCAGCAGCCAAGGGAGGGGGAACACTGAAGCTTTCTTT
v_call: TRBV27; j_call: TRBJ2-1; d_call: -; clone_size: -; cdr3_aa: CASSLFGEAYNEQFF; cdr3_nt: TGTGCCAGCAGTTTGTTTGGAGAGGCCTACAATGAGCAGTTCTTC
v_call: TRBV28; j_call: TRBJ2-6; d_call: TRBD2; clone_size: -; cdr3_aa: CASSSGTSGFSGANVLTF; cdr3_nt: TGTGCCAGCAGTTCCGGGACTAGCGGTTTCTCTGGGGCCAACGTCCTGACTTTC
v_call: TRBV30; j_call: TRBJ2-3; d_call: TRBD2; clone_size: once; cdr3_aa: CAWSAAGGFYTQYF; cdr3_nt: TGTGCCTGGAGCGCTGCGGGGGGATTTTATACGCAGTATTTT
v_call: TRBV5-8; j_call: TRBJ1-2; d_call: TRBD1; clone_size: -; cdr3_aa: CASRPTGGGNYGYTF; cdr3_nt: TGTGCCAGCAGACCCACAGGGGGCGGCAACTATGGCTACACCTTC
v_call: TRBV7-9; j_call: TRBJ2-2; d_call: -; clone_size: -; cdr3_aa: CASSLGQDTGELFF; cdr3_nt: TGTGCCAGCAGCTTAGGACAGGACACCGGGGAGCTGTTTTTT
v_call: TRBV18; j_call: TRBJ2-1; d_call: -; clone_size: -; cdr3_aa: CASSPGGTESYNEQFF; cdr3_nt: TGTGCCAGCTCACCAGGCGGGACAGAATCCTACAATGAGCAGTTCTTC